This TCR beta chain was sequenced for a study of blood T cell repertoires in COVID-19. In the study overall: Acute and convalescent COVID-19 specimens originated in the United States, Italy and Spain. In each case, the material was cDNA or gDNA derived from T cells, B-cell-depleted T cells, or PBMCs.

CDR1 is MGHRA, CDR2 YSYEKL, per germline. The CDR3 length is 15 residues. The V and J ends lost 1 base and 3 bases, in that order; junction bases with no gene match: 3. Libraries were prepared by immunoSEQ multiplex PCR; TCRdb keeps only in-frame clonotypes and omits some of them. The sample contains approximately 130,000 clones, around two thirds of which appear only once. This clone showed up just once. This chain links TRBV4-1 with TRBJ1-2, with 9 bases that match TRBD1. Sequencing used peripheral blood. The receptor comes from a woman in her 70s with acute or convalescent COVID-19. This CDR3 is CASSQGTGVDYGYTF. The CDR3 DNA follows: TGCGCCAGCAGCCAAGGGACAGGGGTGGACTATGGCTACACCTTC.